The T cell receptor (beta chain) under discussion was sequenced for a study of CD8 T cells in Susac syndrome. At the level of the study: Patients with Susac syndrome were therapy-naive, treated with corticosteroids, or treated with intravenous immunoglobulin alone when blood was collected.

This clonotype appeared a single time. Random hexamers were used to reverse transcribe about 0.45 to 1 ug of RNA. It was immunoSEQ multiplex PCR that amplified TCR beta CDR3 across 54 Vbeta and 13 Jbeta. TCRdb independently ran MiXCR on the immunoSEQ multiplex PCR reads; one entry per CDR3 protein. The sample lists about 240,000 distinct CDR3 sequences, about 95% occurring once. The CDR3 extends over 12 amino acids. The germline CDR1 and CDR2 sequences are DFQATT and SNEGSKA (reference sequence). V lost 3 bases and J 5 bases, leaving 11 bases between the germline ends. This clonotype originated in a human donor with Susac syndrome. V is TRBV20-1 and J is TRBJ2-7; D is uncertain. Sequenced material: CD4+ T cells from PBMCs. DNA of the CDR3: TGCAGTGCTAGTTCAACATCCAACGAGCAGTACTTC. It translates to CSASSTSNEQYF.